Sequencing of this TCR beta chain was carried out in a study of blood T cell repertoires in COVID-19. Study overall: Acute-phase and convalescent COVID-19 samples originated in the United States, Italy and Spain. PBMCs, B-cell-depleted T cells, or T cells provided the cDNA or gDNA that made up the material.

Profiled with immunoSEQ multiplex PCR; TCRdb holds only in-frame clones, not every one. The table includes approximately 300,000 clones, approximately 85% detected once. The CDR3 covers 15 residues. Losses at the gene ends were 2 bases for V and 6 bases for J; bases not matched to a gene: 9. CDR1 and CDR2 (germline): SQVTM, ANQGSEA. The clonotype originates from a woman aged 50 to 60 with acute or convalescent COVID-19. Input material: peripheral blood. This chain joins TRBV29-1 and TRBJ2-3, with 9 bases matching TRBD2. CDR3 in DNA: TGCAGCGTTGAATTAGGCGGGAGGGCCTTGGATACGCAGTATTTT. Amino acids: CSVELGGRALDTQYF.